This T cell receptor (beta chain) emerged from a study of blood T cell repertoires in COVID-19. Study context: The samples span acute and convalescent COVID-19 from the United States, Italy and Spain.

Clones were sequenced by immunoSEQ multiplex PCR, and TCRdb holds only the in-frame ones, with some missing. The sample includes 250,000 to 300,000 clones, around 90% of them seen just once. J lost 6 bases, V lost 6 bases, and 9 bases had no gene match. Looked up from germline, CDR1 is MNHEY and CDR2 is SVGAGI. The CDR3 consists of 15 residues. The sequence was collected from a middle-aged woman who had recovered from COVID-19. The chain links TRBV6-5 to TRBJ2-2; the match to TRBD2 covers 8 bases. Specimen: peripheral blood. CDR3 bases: TGTGCCAGCAGCCCCGGGACTAGGGGTCCCGGGGAGCTGTTTTTT. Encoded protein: CASSPGTRGPGELFF.